The source of this T cell receptor beta chain is a study of human T cells and chemical hapten exposure. One entry per CDR3 protein results from TCRdb running MiXCR on the RACE reads. In the table there are under 45,000 distinct CDR3 sequences, 10% to 13% of which are singletons. V was pared by 3 bases and J by 6 bases, with 6 bases of the junction left unmatched. This CDR3 has 14 residues. CDR1 is MDHEN, CDR2 SYDVKM, per germline. Time point meaning: pre-sensitization, week 0. As to treatment: therapeutic diphenylcyclopropenone sensitization with weekly scalp DPC. Total RNA came from unfractionated whole blood.

The TCR was taken from a man aged 45-65 years with alopecia areata. Some clones in this sample may be carry-over from other donors' samples. The sample in question was whole blood, obtained in connection with sensitization to the hapten diphenylcyclopropenone (DPC). The rearrangement joins TRBV28 to TRBJ2-3; TRBD1 agrees at 7 bases. The CDR3 DNA sequence: TGTGCCAGCAGTTTCAGGGGACAGACCGATACGCAGTATTTT. Residues: CASSFRGQTDTQYF.